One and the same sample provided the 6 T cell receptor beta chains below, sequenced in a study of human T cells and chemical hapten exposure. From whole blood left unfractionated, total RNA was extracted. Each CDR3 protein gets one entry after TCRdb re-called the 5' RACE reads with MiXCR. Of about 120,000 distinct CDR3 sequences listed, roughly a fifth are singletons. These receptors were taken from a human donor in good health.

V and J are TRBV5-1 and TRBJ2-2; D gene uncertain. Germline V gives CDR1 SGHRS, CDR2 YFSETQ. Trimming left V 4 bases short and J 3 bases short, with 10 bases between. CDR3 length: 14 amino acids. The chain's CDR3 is CASSPDSHTGELFF. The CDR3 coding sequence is TGCGCCAGCAGCCCTGACTCACACACCGGGGAGCTGTTTTTT.

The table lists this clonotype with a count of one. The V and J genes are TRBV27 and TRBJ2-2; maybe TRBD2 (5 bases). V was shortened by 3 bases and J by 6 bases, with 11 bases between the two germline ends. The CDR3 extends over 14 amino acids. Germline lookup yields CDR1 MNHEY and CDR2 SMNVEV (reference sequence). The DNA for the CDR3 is TGTGCCAGCAGTTTCCAAGCGGAGGCCGGGGAGCTGTTTTTT. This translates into CASSFQAEAGELFF.

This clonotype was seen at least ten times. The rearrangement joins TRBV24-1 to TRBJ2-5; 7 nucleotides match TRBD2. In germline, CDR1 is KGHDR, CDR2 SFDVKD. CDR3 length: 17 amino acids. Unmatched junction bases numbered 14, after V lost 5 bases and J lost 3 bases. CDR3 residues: CATSGSPGASGEETQYF. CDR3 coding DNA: TGTGCCACCAGTGGCTCCCCCGGCGCTAGCGGCGAAGAGACCCAGTACTTC.

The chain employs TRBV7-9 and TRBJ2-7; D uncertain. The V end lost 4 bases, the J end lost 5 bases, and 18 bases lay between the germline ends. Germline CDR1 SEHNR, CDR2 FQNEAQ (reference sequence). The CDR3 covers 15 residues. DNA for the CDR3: TGTGCCAGCAGCTCTGGTGGGTCCCCGCGACACGAGCAGTACTTC. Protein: CASSSGGSPRHEQYF.

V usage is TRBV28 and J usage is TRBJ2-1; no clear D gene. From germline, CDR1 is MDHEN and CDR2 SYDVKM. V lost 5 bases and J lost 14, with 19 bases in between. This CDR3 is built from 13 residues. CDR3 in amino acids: CASSPLGPGRKFF. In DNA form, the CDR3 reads TGTGCCAGCAGTCCGCTTGGGCCGGGCCGGAAGTTCTTC.

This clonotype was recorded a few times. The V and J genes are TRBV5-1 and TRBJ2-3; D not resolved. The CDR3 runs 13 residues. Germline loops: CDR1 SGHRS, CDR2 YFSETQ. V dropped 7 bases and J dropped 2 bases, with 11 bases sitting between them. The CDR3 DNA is TGCGCCAGCGGAAGAGGTGACACAGATACGCAGTATTTT. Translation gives CASGRGDTDTQYF.